This T cell receptor (beta chain) derives from a study of cytomegalovirus exposure and HLA in healthy donors. Study-level findings and limits: Earlier results showed most TCR beta V segments being productive about 87% or about 30% of the time. The study designated roughly 160 TCR beta chains cytomegalovirus-associated.

This CDR3 spans 16 amino acids. J lost 7 bases, V lost 3 bases, and 12 bases had no gene match. Looked up from germline, CDR1 is SGHDT and CDR2 is YYEEEE. Turning to this clone: Its antigen is undetermined.

The primer mix had 60 Vbeta and 13 Jbeta primers. In the original analysis: In a later analysis, 75 million to 95 million unique TCR beta chains included roughly 11 million shared by two or more donors. The table came from immunoSEQ multiplex PCR; TCRdb's copy has only in-frame clones and leaves some out. That table supplies the V and J calls and clone size; D and trimming were determined from the DNA. This sample's table reports about 210,000 clones. This clonotype was obtained from a woman between 25 and 40 years old in good health and CMV-seropositive. The chain recombines TRBV5-6 with TRBJ1-5; 8 positions match TRBD1. Sequenced sample: PBMCs. This CDR3 is CASSYWGQVGRQPQHF. The DNA of the CDR3 is TGTGCCAGCAGCTATTGGGGACAGGTCGGGCGCCAGCCCCAGCATTTT.